This passage covers 23 T cell receptor beta chains from one sample sequenced in a study of blood T cell repertoires in COVID-19. TCRdb's copy holds only in-frame clones and misses some; the assay was immunoSEQ multiplex PCR. This sample has about 88,000 clones, with about 85% found just once. The specimen was peripheral blood. Every receptor here comes from a male donor with acute or convalescent COVID-19.

This clone was seen once. J is TRBJ1-1 and V is TRBV5-1, with TRBD1 identical over 9 bases. Trimming at V came to 2 bases and at J to 7 bases, leaving 6 bases not matched to a gene. This CDR3 contains 14 residues. Germline V CDR1 and CDR2: SGHRS, YFSETQ. Here the CDR3 reads CASSLGATGGEAFF. In DNA, the CDR3 is TGCGCCAGCAGCTTAGGGGCGACAGGGGGTGAAGCTTTCTTT.

The chain couples TRBV6-2 or TRBV6-3 to TRBJ1-3, with unresolved D. The CDR3 has 16 amino acids. Trimming took off 2 bases at V and 0 bases at J, with 11 bases between the two ends. Germline CDR1 MNHEY, CDR2 SVGEGT. The CDR3 sequence is CASSYAEGSSGNTIYF. For the CDR3, the DNA is TGTGCCAGCAGTTACGCCGAGGGAAGCTCTGGAAACACCATATATTTT.

This chain uses TRBV4-2 with TRBJ1-4; TRBD1 agrees at 9 bases. The germline V gene encodes CDR1 LGHNA and CDR2 YNFKEQ. This CDR3 comprises 15 residues. The trim removed 3 bases at V and 5 bases at J, leaving 4 bases unmatched. In nucleotides, the CDR3 is TGTGCCAGCAGCCATCCCGGGACAGGGAATGAAAAACTGTTTTTT. Encoded protein: CASSHPGTGNEKLFF.

The chain uses TRBV7-2 and TRBJ1-2, with 7 bases aligning to TRBD1. Germline V lookup: CDR1 SGHTA, CDR2 FQGNSA. The CDR3 is 13 amino acids. Trimming cost V 4 bases and J 6 bases; bases outside gene matches: 5. This CDR3 reads CASSYDRENGYTF. The CDR3 bases are TGTGCCAGCAGCTATGACAGGGAAAATGGCTACACCTTC.

The chain carries TRBV18 and TRBJ1-1; TRBD1 is a possible D gene (6 bases). V lost 3 bases and J lost 7, with 9 bases in between. Germline V lookup: CDR1 KGHSH, CDR2 LQKENI. The CDR3 consists of 12 residues. The DNA for the CDR3 is TGTGCCAGCTCACCCGACAGGTTTGAAGCTTTCTTT. It translates to CASSPDRFEAFF. Looking up the rest from reference TRBV18 and TRBJ1-1 gives the full variable domain: NAGVMQNPRHLVRRRGQEARLRCSPMKGHSHVYWYRQLPEEGLKFMVYLQKENIIDESGMPKERFSAEFPKEGPSILRIQQVVRGDSAAYFCASSPDRFEAFFGQGTRLTVV.

The chain uses TRBV18 and TRBJ2-7, with 7 positions matching TRBD1. The CDR3 extends over 14 amino acids. Germline V gives CDR1 KGHSH, CDR2 LQKENI. The V gene end was trimmed by 6 bases and the J gene end by 6 bases; junction bases not matched to a gene: 11. In nucleotides, the CDR3 is TGTGCCAGCTCGTCGACAGGGCAGGGTAGCGAGCAGTACTTC. It translates to CASSSTGQGSEQYF.

This chain connects TRBV19 to TRBJ1-3, with a weak D call TRBD1 (5 bases). V was clipped by 7 bases and J by 0 bases, with 13 bases between them. Germline values: CDR1 LNHDA, CDR2 SQIVND (reference sequence). The CDR3 has 15 amino acids. The DNA for the CDR3 is TGTGCCAGTACCCAGGGAGGGTCCTCTGGAAACACCATATATTTT. Amino acid sequence: CASTQGGSSGNTIYF.

The rearrangement links TRBV5-4 to TRBJ1-2, with TRBD1 as a possible D gene (5 bases). CDR3 length: 14 residues. The germline V and J ends were trimmed by 3 bases and 5 bases, with 14 bases remaining between them. CDR1 SGHNT and CDR2 YYREEE come from the germline V gene (reference sequence). The CDR3 loop is CASSSGLQGYGYTF. For the CDR3, the DNA is TGTGCCAGCAGCTCGGGACTTCAAGGGTATGGCTACACCTTC.

This rearrangement joins TRBV5-1 to TRBJ2-3; 7 bases line up with TRBD2. Trimming cost V 3 bases and J 4 bases; bases outside gene matches: 5. Germline V gene sequence: CDR1 SGHRS, CDR2 YFSETQ. The CDR3 is 14 residues long. In DNA form, the CDR3 reads TGCGCCAGCAGCTCCGCCGGGGGGTCAGATACGCAGTATTTT. It encodes CASSSAGGSDTQYF.

CDR3 residues: CASSQRRANTGELFF. The CDR3 nucleotides read TGCGCCAGCAGTCAGCGCAGGGCGAACACCGGGGAGCTGTTTTTT. The chain combines TRBV23-1 with TRBJ2-2; possible D gene TRBD1, 5 bases. TRBV23-1 is identified as an open reading frame with a role that is uncertain. V lost 3 bases, J lost 0 bases, and 8 bases lay in between. The CDR3 has 15 residues.

The genes are TRBV3-1 (or the pseudogene TRBV3-2) and TRBJ1-4, with 8 bases matching TRBD1. This CDR3 contains 16 residues. The germline CDR1 and CDR2 sequences are LGHDT and YNNKEL (reference sequence). V was clipped by 0 bases and J by 6 bases; unmatched bases: 6. The DNA for the CDR3 is TGTGCCAGCAGCCAAGATTTCAGGGGGCAGGATGAAAAACTGTTTTTT. This translates into CASSQDFRGQDEKLFF.

The rearrangement links TRBV18 to TRBJ2-4, with 7 bases fitting TRBD1. This CDR3 is built from 16 residues. CDR1 is KGHSH, CDR2 LQKENI, per germline. V shed 3 bases and J 2 bases; nucleotides not matched to a gene: 7. In DNA, the CDR3 is TGTGCCAGCTCACCGGAAACAGGGGTGACCAAAAACATTCAGTACTTC. Translating it yields CASSPETGVTKNIQYF. Variable domain in full (rest from reference TRBV18 and TRBJ2-4): NAGVMQNPRHLVRRRGQEARLRCSPMKGHSHVYWYRQLPEEGLKFMVYLQKENIIDESGMPKERFSAEFPKEGPSILRIQQVVRGDSAAYFCASSPETGVTKNIQYFGAGTRLSVL.

The chain combines TRBV7-8 with TRBJ2-3; perhaps TRBD1 as D (6 bases). Germline CDR1 SGHVS, CDR2 FQNEAQ. The V and J ends lost 5 bases and 0 bases respectively, with 15 bases between them. The CDR3 is 16 amino acids. Here the CDR3 DNA reads TGTGCCAGCAGCCGATCCCTAGGACAGAGCACAGATACGCAGTATTTT. The encoded protein is CASSRSLGQSTDTQYF.

This clone was recorded once. The CDR3 loop reads CASRPRGAWNYGYTF. The CDR3 DNA follows: TGTGCCAGCAGGCCTCGGGGGGCTTGGAACTATGGCTACACCTTC. The chain employs TRBV28 and TRBJ1-2; D possibly corresponds to TRBD1 (6 bases). V was trimmed by 6 bases and J by 2 bases, leaving 16 bases between them. The CDR3 loop spans 15 amino acids. From germline, CDR1 is MDHEN and CDR2 SYDVKM.

The gene calls are TRBV11-2 and TRBJ2-7; 8 positions agree with TRBD1. The CDR3 totals 14 residues. Germline loops: CDR1 SGHAT, CDR2 FQNNGV. After removal of 8 bases from V and 2 bases from J, the junction contained 8 bases not matched to a gene. The CDR3 loop reads CASAGTGGTYEQYF. The CDR3 region has the DNA TGTGCCAGCGCCGGGACAGGAGGGACCTACGAGCAGTACTTC.

This chain joins TRBV5-4 and TRBJ2-7, with 9 bases aligning to TRBD1. The CDR3 sequence is 13 residues long. The germline V gene has CDR1 SGHNT and CDR2 YYREEE (reference sequence). J was trimmed by 6 bases and V by 1 base; bases with no gene match: 2. CDR3 sequence (DNA): TGTGCCAGCAGCTTGACAGGGGGCGCCGAGCAGTACTTC. Translation gives CASSLTGGAEQYF.

The rearrangement joins TRBV25-1 to TRBJ1-6; D is unclear. In germline, CDR1 is MGHDK, CDR2 SYGVNS. The CDR3 consists of 13 residues. V dropped 6 bases and J dropped 0 bases, with 3 bases sitting between them. Here the CDR3 reads CASRSSYNSPLHF. DNA of the CDR3: TGTGCCAGCAGGAGCTCCTATAATTCACCCCTCCACTTT.

The chain uses TRBV6-5 and TRBJ2-7, with a possible D match to TRBD2 (5 bases). The length of the CDR3 is 13 residues. Germline-derived CDR1 and CDR2 are MNHEY and SVGAGI. V was cut by 4 bases and J by 4 bases, with 11 bases left in between. The CDR3 loop reads CASSSRGWYEQYF. In DNA form, the CDR3 reads TGTGCCAGCAGTTCCCGGGGATGGTACGAGCAGTACTTC.

This clone was observed a single time. The gene calls are TRBV5-1 and TRBJ2-7, with 7 bases matching TRBD1. CDR3 length: 14 residues. The germline CDR1 and CDR2 sequences are SGHRS and YFSETQ. V was pared by 2 bases and J by 5 bases, with 7 bases of the junction left unmatched. The CDR3 DNA follows: TGCGCCAGCAGCTTACAGGGGAATTCGGACGAGCAGTACTTC. Translation: CASSLQGNSDEQYF.

This clone was counted only a few times. The gene calls are TRBV5-1 and TRBJ2-5, with D possibly being TRBD2 (5 bases). The CDR3 is made up of 16 amino acids. V was clipped by 0 bases and J by 2 bases, with 14 bases between them. Germline assignment: CDR1 SGHRS and CDR2 YFSETQ. The CDR3 bases are TGCGCCAGCAGCTTGGACCCCTATCTAGCTCAAGAGACCCAGTACTTC. Protein sequence: CASSLDPYLAQETQYF.

This rearrangement joins TRBV7-9 to TRBJ2-2; D may be TRBD1 (5 bases). This CDR3 is built from 15 residues. Germline CDR1 SEHNR, CDR2 FQNEAQ (reference sequence). The ends were cut back, 1 base at V and 7 bases at J, with 13 bases in the middle. CDR3 sequence reads: CASSLDRGADGELFF. CDR3 nucleotides: TGTGCCAGCAGCTTAGATAGGGGCGCCGACGGGGAGCTGTTTTTT.

This chain connects TRBV5-1 to TRBJ2-1; 10 positions agree with TRBD2. Looked up from germline, CDR1 is SGHRS and CDR2 is YFSETQ. The CDR3 length is 14 residues. After removal of 4 bases from V and 9 bases from J, the junction contained 7 bases not matched to a gene. Written as DNA, the CDR3 is TGCGCCAGCAGCCCCAGCGGGGGGGCCGTTGAGCAGTTCTTC. This translates into CASSPSGGAVEQFF.

V gene TRBV5-4 combines with J gene TRBJ1-1; TRBD1 might be the D (6 bases). Germline lookup yields CDR1 SGHNT and CDR2 YYREEE (reference sequence). CDR3 length: 12 amino acids. V was cut by 5 bases and J by 10 bases, with 15 bases left in between. The CDR3 region is CASSRDRLGAFF. CDR3 coding DNA: TGTGCCAGCAGTCGAGACAGGTTGGGAGCTTTCTTT.